This is a list of T cell receptor beta chains from one sample in a study of control samples from healthy donors and cancer patients. Clones were sequenced by immunoSEQ multiplex PCR, and TCRdb holds only the in-frame ones, with some missing. The sample lists some 140,000 clones, roughly 86% seen once, with approximately 7.5% in the top ten. The sample was PBMCs. Receptors were obtained from a man in his forties or fifties with head and neck cancer. The CDR3 runs from the conserved cysteine through the conserved F or W. Each record gives: D gene, V gene, J gene, clone size, CDR3 DNA, CDR3 protein. The D gene is left open where the match is weak. For some rows the clone size is stated as once, few or many, or as a class when expanded; others skip it.

NA	TRBV27	TRBJ2-1	NA	TGTGCCAGCACTTCCACCGGGACTCGAGCCAATGAGCAGTTCTTC	CASTSTGTRANEQFF
NA	TRBV27	TRBJ1-5	NA	TGTGCCGCCGGGGCGGGGAATCAGCCCCAGCATTTT	CAAGAGNQPQHF
TRBD1	TRBV28	TRBJ1-1	once	TGTGCCAGCGGCTCAGGGGGCGGCACTGAAGCTTTCTTT	CASGSGGGTEAFF
NA	TRBV18	TRBJ1-4	NA	TGTGCCAGCTCACCCGGTGGGGGAACTAATGAAAAACTGTTTTTT	CASSPGGGTNEKLFF
TRBD1	TRBV15	TRBJ2-1	NA	TGTGCCACCAGCAGCCGGGACAGCAACTACAATGAGCAGTTCTTC	CATSSRDSNYNEQFF
NA	TRBV14	TRBJ2-6	once	TGTGCCAGCAGCCAAGATTTCGGTGCGGAAGGGGCCAACGTCCTGACTTTC	CASSQDFGAEGANVLTF
TRBD2	TRBV27	TRBJ2-1	NA	TGTGCCAGCAGTTCGAGACTAGCACCTCCTCCCTACAATGAGCAGTTCTTC	CASSSRLAPPPYNEQFF
TRBD1	TRBV4-1	TRBJ1-1	NA	TGCGCCAGCAGCCACCAGGGGGAGAACACTGAAGCTTTCTTT	CASSHQGENTEAFF
NA	TRBV24-1	TRBJ2-1	few	TGTGCCACCAGTGATTTGTATGGCGCCAATGAGCAGTTCTTC	CATSDLYGANEQFF
NA	TRBV2	TRBJ1-2	NA	TGTGCCAGCAGTGGAGACAGAACCTCGGGGGGCTACACCTTC	CASSGDRTSGGYTF
NA	TRBV11-2	TRBJ1-2	once	TGTGCCAGCAGCTTAATCGGTAGGGGGTCCTATGGCTACACCTTC	CASSLIGRGSYGYTF
NA	TRBV7-9	TRBJ2-7	once	TGTGCCAGCAGCTTTTCGGTCAGTGGCCTTTACGAGCAGTACTTC	CASSFSVSGLYEQYF
NA	TRBV28	TRBJ2-5	NA	TGTGCCAGCAGTTTATCGGGCGGCCAAGAGACCCAGTACTTC	CASSLSGGQETQYF
NA	TRBV5-1	TRBJ2-5	NA	TGCGCCAGCAGCTTGGACAACCAAGAGACCCAGTACTTC	CASSLDNQETQYF
TRBD2	TRBV2	TRBJ2-7	once	TGTGCCAGCAATAAGAAAGTCTCACTAGCGGGCTACGAGCAGTACTTC	CASNKKVSLAGYEQYF
TRBD1	TRBV7-7	TRBJ2-5	NA	TGTGCCAGCAGCCGCGGACAGGGGGCCGATACTGAGACCCAGTACTTC	CASSRGQGADTETQYF
NA	TRBV25-1	TRBJ2-1	NA	TGTGCCAGCAGTGAATATTTCGGGTACAATGAGCAGTTCTTC	CASSEYFGYNEQFF
TRBD1	TRBV5-5	TRBJ2-7	NA	TGTGCCAGCAGCGGCCCCATGGGACAGACTTACTACGAGCAGTACTTC	CASSGPMGQTYYEQYF
NA	TRBV6-5	TRBJ1-1	NA	TGTGCCAGCACCGAACCGTTCATGAACACTGAAGCTTTCTTT	CASTEPFMNTEAFF
TRBD1	TRBV30	TRBJ1-6	few	TGTGCCTGGAGTGTACGGGGACAGGGAAATTCACCCCTCCACTTT	CAWSVRGQGNSPLHF
TRBD1	TRBV5-5	TRBJ1-5	few	TGTGCCAGCAGTCTACAGGGGGCTTGGCATCAGCCCCAGCATTTT	CASSLQGAWHQPQHF
TRBD1	TRBV28	TRBJ1-5	once	TGTGCCAGCAGTTTGGACAGGGGGTATAGCAATCAGCCCCAGCATTTT	CASSLDRGYSNQPQHF
TRBD2	TRBV9	TRBJ2-1	NA	TGTGCCAGCAGCGTACTGTCTAGCGGGAGCAATGAGCAGTTCTTC	CASSVLSSGSNEQFF
TRBD2	TRBV30	TRBJ2-1	NA	TGTGCCTGGAGTGCTGTCCTAGCGGGTGCCTACAATGAGCAGTTCTTC	CAWSAVLAGAYNEQFF
TRBD2	TRBV6-1	TRBJ2-7	NA	TGTGCCAGCAGTGAAAGTTCTAGCGGGAGAGCCTACGAGCAGTACTTC	CASSESSSGRAYEQYF
TRBD1	TRBV28	TRBJ2-7	NA	TGTGCCAGCACAACAGGGGCTAATCCCTACGAGCAGTACTTC	CASTTGANPYEQYF
TRBD1	TRBV5-1	TRBJ2-3	once	TGCGCCAGCAGCTTGGTCCCTGTTCGACAGGGATTTCGAGATACGCAGTATTTT	CASSLVPVRQGFRDTQYF
TRBD1	TRBV28	TRBJ1-5	NA	TGTGCCAGCAAACTGTCTCCGGGACAGGGGTTTCAGCCCCAGCATTTT	CASKLSPGQGFQPQHF
NA	TRBV6-9	TRBJ2-5	once	TGTGCCAGCAGCCCAGAGGCAGGTCAAGAGACCCAGTACTTC	CASSPEAGQETQYF
NA	TRBV27	TRBJ2-1	once	TGTGCCAGCAGTTTTAGGTATTGGGGACACAAACTCTACAATGAGCAGTTCTTC	CASSFRYWGHKLYNEQFF
NA	TRBV5-3	TRBJ1-6	NA	TGTGCCAGAAGGTTGGAGATGACTCGTTCACCCCTCCACTTT	CARRLEMTRSPLHF
NA	TRBV27	TRBJ2-2	NA	TGTGCCAGCAGTTTGATTTTGGGTAGGGGTGACACCGGGGAGCTGTTTTTT	CASSLILGRGDTGELFF
NA	TRBV5-4	TRBJ2-5	once	TGTGCCAGCAGCTTGAGGATCGGGGGCCAAGAGACCCAGTACTTC	CASSLRIGGQETQYF
TRBD1	TRBV5-4	TRBJ2-5	NA	TGTGCCAGCAGCCCACCGGGACAGGGATCGGAAGAGACCCAGTACTTC	CASSPPGQGSEETQYF
TRBD1	TRBV5-7	TRBJ2-2	NA	TGTGCCGGTCCAAGCGGGACAGGGGATTGGTTGAACACCGGGGAGCTGTTTTTT	CAGPSGTGDWLNTGELFF
TRBD1	TRBV19	TRBJ2-6	NA	TGTGCCAGTACCCTCGACAGGGCTGGGGCCAACGTCCTGACTTTC	CASTLDRAGANVLTF
NA	TRBV15	TRBJ1-5	NA	TGTGCCACCAGCAGAGATCTGGGAAGCAATCAGCCCCAGCATTTT	CATSRDLGSNQPQHF
NA	TRBV30	TRBJ1-2	NA	TGTGCCTGGAGTACTCAGGGTGATTATGGCTACACCTTC	CAWSTQGDYGYTF
TRBD2	TRBV2	TRBJ2-3	once	TGTGCCAGCAGTGAAGCGGGACTAGCGGGGGAGTCAGGGGATACGCAGTATTTT	CASSEAGLAGESGDTQYF
TRBD2	TRBV19	TRBJ2-7	NA	TGTGCCAGTAGTATAGATGCCAGCGGGGTCGGCTACGAGCAGTACTTC	CASSIDASGVGYEQYF
TRBD2	TRBV28	TRBJ2-3	NA	TGTGCCAGCAGTGGAGCGGGAGTTGGGAAAGATACGCAGTATTTT	CASSGAGVGKDTQYF
NA	TRBV7-9	TRBJ2-1	once	TGTGCCAGCAGCCCCCGGACTGGGAGCTCCTACAATGAGCAGTTCTTC	CASSPRTGSSYNEQFF
NA	TRBV4-1	TRBJ1-3	NA	TGCGCCAGCAGCCAACGACCGTTGGACTCTGGAAACACCATATATTTT	CASSQRPLDSGNTIYF
NA	TRBV12-3/TRBV12-4	TRBJ2-5	few	TGTGCCAGCAGCCCTACAGGAGAAGAGACCCAGTACTTC	CASSPTGEETQYF
NA	TRBV30	TRBJ1-4	NA	TGTGCCTGGAGGGAGGGGCGTGGGGTAACTAATGAAAAACTGTTTTTT	CAWREGRGVTNEKLFF
NA	TRBV6-5	TRBJ1-1	NA	TGTGCCAGCACCCCCACGACCACCTGGGATGCGGCTTTCTTT	CASTPTTTWDAAFF
NA	TRBV27	TRBJ2-1	NA	TGTGCCAGCGGGGCAGGGTCCTACAATGAGCAGTTCTTC	CASGAGSYNEQFF
TRBD1	TRBV30	TRBJ2-2	NA	TGTGCCTGGAGTGTTCCCAGGACAGGGGACACCGGGGAGCTGTTTTTT	CAWSVPRTGDTGELFF
TRBD1	TRBV27	TRBJ1-2	NA	TGTGCCAGCTCGACAGGGGGAGAGGGCTACACCTTC	CASSTGGEGYTF
TRBD2	TRBV3-1/TRBV3-2	TRBJ2-2	NA	TGTGCCAGCAGCCCTGTAGCGGGGGAAACCGGGGAGCTGTTTTTT	CASSPVAGETGELFF
NA	TRBV18	TRBJ2-7	NA	TGTGCCAGCTCACCAGTGCAGGATAACTACGAGCAGTACTTC	CASSPVQDNYEQYF
NA	TRBV7-9	TRBJ2-4	NA	TGTGCCAGCAGCTTAGTGGCGGGTGTCAAAAACATTCAGTACTTC	CASSLVAGVKNIQYF
NA	TRBV24-1	TRBJ2-7	NA	TGTGCCACCAGTGATTTGGCGGCTAAGGGGCAGTACTTC	CATSDLAAKGQYF